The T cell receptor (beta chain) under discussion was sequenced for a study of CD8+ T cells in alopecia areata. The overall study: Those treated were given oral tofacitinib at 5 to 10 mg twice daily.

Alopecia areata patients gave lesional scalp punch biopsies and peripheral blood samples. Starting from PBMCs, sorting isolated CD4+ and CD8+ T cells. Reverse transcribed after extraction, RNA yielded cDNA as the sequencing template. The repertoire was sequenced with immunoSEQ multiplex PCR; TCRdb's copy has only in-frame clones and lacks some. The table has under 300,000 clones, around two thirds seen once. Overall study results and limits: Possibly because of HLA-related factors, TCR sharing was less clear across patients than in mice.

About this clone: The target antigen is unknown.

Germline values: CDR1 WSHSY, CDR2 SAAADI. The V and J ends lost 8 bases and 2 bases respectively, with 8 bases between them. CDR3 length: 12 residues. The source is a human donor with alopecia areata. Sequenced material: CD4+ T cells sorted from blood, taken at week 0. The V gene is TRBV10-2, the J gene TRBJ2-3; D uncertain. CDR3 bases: TGCGCCAGCGGGTGGCTCACAGATACGCAGTATTTT. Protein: CASGWLTDTQYF.